This T cell receptor beta chain was recovered during a study of T cells in Graves' hyperthyroidism and ophthalmopathy. RNA transcripts served as the template for amplifying TCR beta CDR3 regions. During a first-round RT-PCR of the TCR CDR3, the HTBI primer set was used. TCRdb ran MiXCR on the multiplex PCR reads and lists one entry per CDR3 protein. The table records 480,000 or so distinct CDR3 sequences, around 43% of them present only once. As concerns this clonotype: Its antigen remains unidentified.

General observations from the study: Using 13 V-J features, a model discriminated ophthalmopathy from stable hyperthyroidism.

CDR1 and CDR2 from the germline V gene are MNHEY and SMNVEV (reference sequence). This CDR3 region has 15 residues. V was trimmed by 2 bases and J by 2 bases, leaving 13 bases between them. Diagnoses were made from clinical symptoms, serum measures (thyroxine and TRAb), thyroid ultrasound and orbital computed tomography. Source material: peripheral blood or thyroid tissue (not recorded which). This TCR came from an adult woman with Graves' disease, either hyperthyroidism or ophthalmopathy (not recorded which). The genes are TRBV27 and TRBJ2-7, with D perhaps matching TRBD2 (6 bases). This CDR3 reads CASSLRGDLPYEQYF. The CDR3 nucleotides are TGTGCCAGCAGTTTACGCGGGGATCTCCCCTACGAGCAGTACTTC.